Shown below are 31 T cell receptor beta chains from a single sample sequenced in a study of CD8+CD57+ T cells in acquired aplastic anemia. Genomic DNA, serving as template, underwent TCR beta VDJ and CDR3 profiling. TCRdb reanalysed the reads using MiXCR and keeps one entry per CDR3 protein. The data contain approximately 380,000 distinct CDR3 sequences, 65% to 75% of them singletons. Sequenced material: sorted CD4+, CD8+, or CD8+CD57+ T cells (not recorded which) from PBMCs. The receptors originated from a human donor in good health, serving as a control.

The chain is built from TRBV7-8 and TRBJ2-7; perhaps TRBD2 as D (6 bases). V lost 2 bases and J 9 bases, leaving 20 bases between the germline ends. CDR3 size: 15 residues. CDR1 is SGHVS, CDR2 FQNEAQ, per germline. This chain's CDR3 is CASSLQPSAASGQYF. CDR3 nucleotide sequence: TGTGCCAGCAGCTTACAACCTAGCGCAGCCTCCGGGCAGTACTTC.

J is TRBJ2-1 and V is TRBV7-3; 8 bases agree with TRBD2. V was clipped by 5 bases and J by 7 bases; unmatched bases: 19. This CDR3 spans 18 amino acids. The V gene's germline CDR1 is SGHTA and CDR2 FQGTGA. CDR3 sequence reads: CASSRGHGGGNIANEQFF. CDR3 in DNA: TGTGCCAGCAGCCGAGGACACGGGGGGGGCAACATCGCAAATGAGCAGTTCTTC.

The CDR3 bases are TGCAGCGTTGTTGACGGGGGCAGGGAAGATACGCAGTATTTT. It translates to CSVVDGGREDTQYF. V and J are TRBV29-1 and TRBJ2-3; D might be TRBD1 or TRBD2, each matching 6 bases. Per germline, CDR1 SQVTM and CDR2 ANQGSEA. This CDR3 has 14 amino acids. V dropped 4 bases and J dropped 5 bases, with 16 bases sitting between them.

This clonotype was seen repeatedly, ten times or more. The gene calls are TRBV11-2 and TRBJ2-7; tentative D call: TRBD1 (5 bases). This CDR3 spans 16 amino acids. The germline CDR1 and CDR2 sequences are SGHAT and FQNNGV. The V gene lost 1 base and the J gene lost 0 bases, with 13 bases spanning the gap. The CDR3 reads CASSLAGQGLSYEQYF. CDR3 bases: TGTGCCAGCAGCTTAGCTGGCCAGGGCCTCTCCTACGAGCAGTACTTC. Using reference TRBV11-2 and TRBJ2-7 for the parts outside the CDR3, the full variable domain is EAGVAQSPRYKIIEKRQSVAFWCNPISGHATLYWYQQILGQGPKLLIQFQNNGVVDDSQLPKDRFSAERLKGVDSTLKIQPAKLEDSAVYLCASSLAGQGLSYEQYFGPGTRLTVT.

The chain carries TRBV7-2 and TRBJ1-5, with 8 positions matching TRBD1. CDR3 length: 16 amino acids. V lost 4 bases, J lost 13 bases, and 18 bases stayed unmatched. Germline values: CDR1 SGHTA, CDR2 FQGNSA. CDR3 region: CASSWDRRGVGQHQHF. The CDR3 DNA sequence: TGTGCCAGCAGCTGGGACAGGCGGGGGGTGGGTCAGCATCAGCATTTT.

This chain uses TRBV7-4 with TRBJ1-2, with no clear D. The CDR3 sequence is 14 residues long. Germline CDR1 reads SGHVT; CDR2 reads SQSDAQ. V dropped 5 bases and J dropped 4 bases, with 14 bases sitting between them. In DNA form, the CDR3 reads TGTGCCAGCAGCATGGCGGGCGGGTTCTATGGCTACACCTTC. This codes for CASSMAGGFYGYTF.

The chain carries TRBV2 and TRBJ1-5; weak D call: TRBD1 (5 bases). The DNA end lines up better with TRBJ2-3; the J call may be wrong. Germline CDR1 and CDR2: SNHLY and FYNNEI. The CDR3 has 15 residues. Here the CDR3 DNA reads TGTGCCAGCAGTCCTGACAGACCAAGCAATCAGCCCCAGTATTTT. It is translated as CASSPDRPSNQPQYF.

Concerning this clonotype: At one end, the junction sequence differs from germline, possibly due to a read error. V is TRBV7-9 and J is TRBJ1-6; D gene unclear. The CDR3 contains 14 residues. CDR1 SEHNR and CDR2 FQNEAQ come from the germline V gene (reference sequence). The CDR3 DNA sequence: TGTGCCAGCAGCCCGGGAGCGGGCTCCTACGAGCAGTACTTT. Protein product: CASSPGAGSYEQYF.

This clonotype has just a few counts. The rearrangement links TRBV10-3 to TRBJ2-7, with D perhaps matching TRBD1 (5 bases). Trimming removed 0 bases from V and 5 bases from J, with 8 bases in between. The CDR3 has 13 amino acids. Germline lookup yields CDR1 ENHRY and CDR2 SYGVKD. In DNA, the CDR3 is TGTGCCATCAGTGAGTCGGACACCAACGAGCAGTACGTC. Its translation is CAISESDTNEQYV.

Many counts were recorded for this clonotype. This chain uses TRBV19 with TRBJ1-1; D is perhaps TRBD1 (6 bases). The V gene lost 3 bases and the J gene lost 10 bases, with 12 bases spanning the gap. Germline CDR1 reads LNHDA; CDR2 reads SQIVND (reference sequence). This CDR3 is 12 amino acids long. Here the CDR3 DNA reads TGTGCCAGTAGTATCCAGGGGTTTACAGCTTTCTTT. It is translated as CASSIQGFTAFF.

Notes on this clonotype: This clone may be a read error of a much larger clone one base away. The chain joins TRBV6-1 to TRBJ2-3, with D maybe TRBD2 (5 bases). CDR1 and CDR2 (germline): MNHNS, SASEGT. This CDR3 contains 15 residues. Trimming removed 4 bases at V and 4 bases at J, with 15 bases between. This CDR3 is CASSGLTATADTQYF. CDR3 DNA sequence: TGTGCCAGCAGTGGACTAACAGCAACAGCAGATACGCAGTATTTT.

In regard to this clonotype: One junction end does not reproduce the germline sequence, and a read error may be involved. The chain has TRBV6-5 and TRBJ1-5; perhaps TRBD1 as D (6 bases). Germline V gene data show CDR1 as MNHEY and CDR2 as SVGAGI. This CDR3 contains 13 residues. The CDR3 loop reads CASSLQGSRPQRF. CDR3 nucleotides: TGTGCCAGCAGCTTACAGGGCTCCCGGCCCCAGCGTTTT.

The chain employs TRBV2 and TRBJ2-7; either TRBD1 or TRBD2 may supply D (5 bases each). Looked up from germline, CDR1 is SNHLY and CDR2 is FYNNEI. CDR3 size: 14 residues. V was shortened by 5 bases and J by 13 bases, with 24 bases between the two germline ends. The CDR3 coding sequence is TGTGCCAGCAGTCACAGGAACACCTTGAAGCGGCATTACTTC. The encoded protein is CASSHRNTLKRHYF.

CDR3 DNA: TGCAGCGCGTCAGGGGGACCTAACTATGGCTACACCTTC. As protein: CSASGGPNYGYTF. The chain recombines TRBV29-1 with TRBJ1-2; 7 bases are a match to TRBD1. Looked up from germline, CDR1 is SQVTM and CDR2 is ANQGSEA. This CDR3 region has 13 residues. The V gene end was trimmed by 7 bases and the J gene end by 0 bases; junction bases not matched to a gene: 5.

The CDR3 region is CASRSIAGPREPV. The CDR3 DNA sequence: TGTGCCAGCAGGAGCATAGCGGGGCCAAGAGAGCCAGTA. The chain joins TRBV7-2 to TRBJ2-7, with TRBD2 matching over 8 bases. The CDR3 has 13 amino acids. Germline values: CDR1 SGHTA, CDR2 FQGNSA.

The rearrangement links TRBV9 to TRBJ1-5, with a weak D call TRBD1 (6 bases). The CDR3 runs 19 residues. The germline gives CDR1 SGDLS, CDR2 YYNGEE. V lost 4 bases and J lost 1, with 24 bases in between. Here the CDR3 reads CASSLLRKTGSRSNQPQHF. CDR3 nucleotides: TGTGCCAGCAGCCTTCTCAGGAAAACAGGGTCAAGGAGCAATCAGCCCCAGCATTTT.

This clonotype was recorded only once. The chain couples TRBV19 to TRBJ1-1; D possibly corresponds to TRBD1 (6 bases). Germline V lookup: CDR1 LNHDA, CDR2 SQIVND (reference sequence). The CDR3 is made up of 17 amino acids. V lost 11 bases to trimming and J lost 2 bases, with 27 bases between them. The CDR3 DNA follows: TGTGCCGGTACCCCTGGGGATACGGGGGCTGGAAACACTGAAGCTTTCTTT. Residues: CAGTPGDTGAGNTEAFF.

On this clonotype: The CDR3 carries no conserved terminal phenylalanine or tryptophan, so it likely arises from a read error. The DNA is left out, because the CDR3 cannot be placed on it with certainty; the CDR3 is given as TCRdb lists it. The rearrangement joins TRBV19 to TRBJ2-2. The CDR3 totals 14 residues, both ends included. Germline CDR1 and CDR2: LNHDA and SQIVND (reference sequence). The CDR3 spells CASSLTTVPGESFL.

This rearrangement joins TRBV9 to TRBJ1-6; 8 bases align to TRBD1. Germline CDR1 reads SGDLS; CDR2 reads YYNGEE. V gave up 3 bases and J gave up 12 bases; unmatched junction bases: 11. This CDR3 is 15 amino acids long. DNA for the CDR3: TGTGCCAGCAGCGAGGGACAGGTCAGGGAAGAACCCCTCCACTTT. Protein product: CASSEGQVREEPLHF.

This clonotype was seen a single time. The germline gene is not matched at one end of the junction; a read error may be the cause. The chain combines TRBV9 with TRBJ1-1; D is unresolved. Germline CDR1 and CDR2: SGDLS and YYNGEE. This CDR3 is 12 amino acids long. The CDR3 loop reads CVNRLNHTEAFF. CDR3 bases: TGCGTCAACCGGCTGAATCACACTGAAGCTTTCTTT.

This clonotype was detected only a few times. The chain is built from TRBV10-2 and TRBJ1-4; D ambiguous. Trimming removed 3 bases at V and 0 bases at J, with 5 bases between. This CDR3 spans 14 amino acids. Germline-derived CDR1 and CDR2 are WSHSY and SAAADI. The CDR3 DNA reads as TGCGCCAGCAGTGAAAGGGCAACTAATGAAAAACTGTTTTTT. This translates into CASSERATNEKLFF.

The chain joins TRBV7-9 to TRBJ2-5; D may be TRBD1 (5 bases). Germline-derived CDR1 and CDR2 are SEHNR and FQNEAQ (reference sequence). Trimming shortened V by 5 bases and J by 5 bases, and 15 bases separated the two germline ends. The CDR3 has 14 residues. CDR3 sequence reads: CASSIPGLPETQYF. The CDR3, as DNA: TGTGCCAGCAGCATACCAGGGTTACCCGAGACCCAGTACTTC.

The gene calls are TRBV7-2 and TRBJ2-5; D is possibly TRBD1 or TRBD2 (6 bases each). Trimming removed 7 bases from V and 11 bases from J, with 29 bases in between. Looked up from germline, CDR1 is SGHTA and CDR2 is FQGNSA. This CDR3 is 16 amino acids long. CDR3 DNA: TGTGCCAGCAACCCATGGGGGGCTATGGGCAGTTCTTCGCAGTACTTC. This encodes CASNPWGAMGSSSQYF. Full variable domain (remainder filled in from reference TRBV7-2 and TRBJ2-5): GAGVSQSPSNKVTEKGKDVELRCDPISGHTALYWYRQSLGQGLEFLIYFQGNSAPDKSGLPSDRFSAERTGGSVSTLTIQRTQQEDSAVYLCASNPWGAMGSSSQYFGPGTRLLVL.

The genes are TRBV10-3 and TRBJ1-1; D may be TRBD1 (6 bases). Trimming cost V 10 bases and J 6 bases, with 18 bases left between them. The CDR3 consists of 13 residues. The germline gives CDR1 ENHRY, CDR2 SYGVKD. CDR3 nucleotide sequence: TGTGCCACCCGGGACACCGTGACCTCTGAAGCTTTCTTT. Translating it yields CATRDTVTSEAFF.

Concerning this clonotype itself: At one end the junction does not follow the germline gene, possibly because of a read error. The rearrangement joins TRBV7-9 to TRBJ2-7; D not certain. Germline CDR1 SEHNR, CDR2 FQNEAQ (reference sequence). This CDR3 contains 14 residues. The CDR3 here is CASSADGLSYDQYF. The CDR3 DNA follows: TGTGCCAGCAGCGCAGATGGTCTTTCCTACGATCAGTACTTC.

CDR3 residues: CASLAGDSHEQYF. DNA of the CDR3: TGTGCCAGCTTGGCAGGGGATTCCCACGAGCAGTACTTC. V is TRBV10-3 and J is TRBJ2-7, with a tentative D call TRBD1 (6 bases). The CDR3 contains 13 residues. V was cut by 10 bases and J by 5 bases, with 18 bases left in between. Germline loops: CDR1 ENHRY, CDR2 SYGVKD.

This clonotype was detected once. The CDR3 sequence: CASSLVPPGQETKYF. CDR3 bases: TGTGCCAGCAGCTTAGTACCCCCCGGGCAAGAGACCAAGTATTTT. The rearrangement uses TRBV7-9 and TRBJ1-3; unclear D gene. Trimming cost V 1 base and J 16 bases, with 23 bases left between them. The CDR3 consists of 15 residues. Germline assignment: CDR1 SEHNR and CDR2 FQNEAQ (reference sequence).

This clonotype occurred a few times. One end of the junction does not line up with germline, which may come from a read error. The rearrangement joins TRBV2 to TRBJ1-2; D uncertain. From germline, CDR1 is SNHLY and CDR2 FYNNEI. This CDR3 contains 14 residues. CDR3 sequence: CASSDGDIRYGYAF. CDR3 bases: TGTGCCAGCAGTGATGGAGACATCCGCTATGGCTACGCCTTC. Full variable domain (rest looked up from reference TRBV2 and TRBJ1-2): EPEVTQTPSHQVTQMGQEVILRCVPISNHLYFYWYRQILGQKVEFLVSFYNNEISEKSEIFDDQFSVERPDGSNFTLKIRSTKLEDSAMYFCASSDGDIRYGYAFGSGTRLTVV.

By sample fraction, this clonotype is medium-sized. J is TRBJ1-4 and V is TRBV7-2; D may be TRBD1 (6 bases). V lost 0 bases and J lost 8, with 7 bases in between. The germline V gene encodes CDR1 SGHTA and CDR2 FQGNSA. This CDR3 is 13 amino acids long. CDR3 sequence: CASSLARGEKLFF. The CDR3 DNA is TGTGCCAGCAGCTTAGCAAGGGGGGAAAAACTGTTTTTT. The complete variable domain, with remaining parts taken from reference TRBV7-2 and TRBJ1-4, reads GAGVSQSPSNKVTEKGKDVELRCDPISGHTALYWYRQSLGQGLEFLIYFQGNSAPDKSGLPSDRFSAERTGGSVSTLTIQRTQQEDSAVYLCASSLARGEKLFFGSGTQLSVL.

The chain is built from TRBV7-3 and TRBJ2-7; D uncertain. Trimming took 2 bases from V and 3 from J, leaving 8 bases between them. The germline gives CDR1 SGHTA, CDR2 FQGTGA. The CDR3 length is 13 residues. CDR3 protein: CASSLGVDYEQYF. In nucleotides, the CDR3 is TGTGCCAGCAGCTTAGGTGTGGACTACGAGCAGTACTTC.

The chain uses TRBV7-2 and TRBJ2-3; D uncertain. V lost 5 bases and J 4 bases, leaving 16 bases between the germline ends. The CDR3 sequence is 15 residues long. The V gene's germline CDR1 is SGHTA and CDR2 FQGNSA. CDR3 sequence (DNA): TGTGCCAGCAGCCTAACACAGCTTAGTGCAGATACGCAGTATTTT. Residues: CASSLTQLSADTQYF.